This T cell receptor beta chain was retrieved from a study of blood T cells in healthy people across ages. Study-level points and caveats: Estimated diversity, derived from one million T cells, was regarded as an underestimate. As age increased, TCR beta diversity per million T cells fell in a roughly linear fashion.

Primed by a sample-barcoded 5' primer and a J-beta primer mix, a second PCR proceeded for 7 to 11 cycles. Using its own MiXCR run on the 5' RACE reads, TCRdb lists one record per CDR3 protein. Among 650,000 to 950,000 distinct CDR3 sequences listed, around 43% were seen once. This clonotype showed up just a few times. Its antigen is not known. Trimming removed 5 bases at V and 2 bases at J, with 11 bases between. The CDR3 is 14 amino acids. Germline V lookup: CDR1 SGHRS, CDR2 YFSETQ. Sequenced material: blood. The chain carries TRBV5-1 and TRBJ2-1; D tentatively fits TRBD1 or TRBD2 (5 bases each). The TCR sequence derives from a man aged 60-69 years in good health. The CDR3 loop reads CASRGDGAYNEQFF. The CDR3 region has the DNA TGCGCCAGCAGGGGGGACGGGGCCTACAATGAGCAGTTCTTC. Filled out from reference TRBV5-1 and TRBJ2-1, the complete variable domain reads KAGVTQTPRYLIKTRGQQVTLSCSPISGHRSVSWYQQTPGQGLQFLFEYFSETQRNKGNFPGRFSGRQFSNSRSEMNVSTLELGDSALYLCASRGDGAYNEQFFGPGTRLTVL.